This T cell receptor beta chain emerged from a study of blood T cells in healthy people across ages. Study-level results: When one million T cells were used, diversity estimates were thought to be underestimates. Long-lived and aged donors differed, with more naive CD4+ cells and higher diversity in the long-lived.

This clonotype was seen a single time. Its antigen is not known. Using a J-beta primer mix together with a sample-barcoded 5' primer, a second PCR was run for roughly 7 to 11 cycles. A template-switch adaptor that had 12 random nucleotides put a tag on each cDNA molecule. Each CDR3 protein is one row after TCRdb ran MiXCR on the 5' RACE reads. The sample comprises 1.5 million to 2 million distinct CDR3 sequences, around 50% of which are singletons, and 2% to 2.5% rests with the top ten. Germline V gives CDR1 SGHTA, CDR2 FQGNSA. The ends were cut back, 2 bases at V and 3 bases at J, with 10 bases in the middle. This CDR3 spans 14 amino acids. Healthy Caucasian individuals from Russia aged about 6 to 90 served as donors.

The clonotype originates from a woman in her 40s in good health. The chain joins TRBV7-2 to TRBJ2-5; no firm D call. The sequencing input was blood. In nucleotides, the CDR3 is TGTGCCAGCAGCTTATTTGCCCACAAAGAGACCCAGTACTTC. Translating gives CASSLFAHKETQYF.